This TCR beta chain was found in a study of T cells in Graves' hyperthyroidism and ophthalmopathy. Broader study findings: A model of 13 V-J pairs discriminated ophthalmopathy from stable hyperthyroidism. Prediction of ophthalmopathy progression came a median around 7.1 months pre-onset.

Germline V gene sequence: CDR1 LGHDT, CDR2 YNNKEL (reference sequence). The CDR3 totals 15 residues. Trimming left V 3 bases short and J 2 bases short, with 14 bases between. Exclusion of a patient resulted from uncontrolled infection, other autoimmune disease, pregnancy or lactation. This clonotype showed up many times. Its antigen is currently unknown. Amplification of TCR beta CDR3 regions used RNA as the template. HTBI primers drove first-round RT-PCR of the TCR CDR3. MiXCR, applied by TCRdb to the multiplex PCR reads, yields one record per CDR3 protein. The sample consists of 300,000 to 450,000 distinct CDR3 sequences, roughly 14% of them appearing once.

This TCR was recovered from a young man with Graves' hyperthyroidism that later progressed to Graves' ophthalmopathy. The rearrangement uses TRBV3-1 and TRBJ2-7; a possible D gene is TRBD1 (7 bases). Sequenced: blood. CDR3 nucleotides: TGTGCCAGCAGCCAGGCGCCAGGGGGGACCTACGAGCAGTACTTC. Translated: CASSQAPGGTYEQYF.